Below are 23 T cell receptor beta chains sequenced from a single sample in a study of CD8 T cells in ankylosing spondylitis. TCRdb recomputed calls from the 5' RACE reads with MiXCR, one row per CDR3 protein. The sample carries 250,000 to 400,000 distinct CDR3 sequences, roughly 11% recorded once. The specimen was blood, either unsorted or a sorted T cell fraction (not recorded which). The receptor set was obtained from a female donor with ankylosing spondylitis or in good health (not recorded which).

This clonotype was seen many times. The rearrangement uses TRBV6-2 or TRBV6-3 and TRBJ2-7, with 9 positions matching TRBD2. CDR1 and CDR2 from the germline V gene are MNHEY and SVGEGT. The CDR3 has 15 amino acids. The J segment lost 3 bases and the V segment lost 10 bases, leaving 13 bases of the junction unmatched. Here the CDR3 reads CATDRGRALFYEQYF. CDR3 DNA: TGTGCCACCGACCGCGGGAGGGCCCTCTTCTACGAGCAGTACTTC.

Many counts were recorded for this clonotype. The chain employs TRBV12-3 or TRBV12-4 and TRBJ2-5; 7 bases fit TRBD1. V shed 7 bases and J 5 bases; nucleotides not matched to a gene: 7. CDR3 length: 13 amino acids. The CDR3: CASNDRVGETQYF. DNA of the CDR3: TGTGCCAGCAATGACAGGGTTGGGGAGACCCAGTACTTC.

The chain employs TRBV7-8 and TRBJ2-3; possible D gene TRBD2, 6 bases. This CDR3 is 14 amino acids long. V lost 2 bases and J lost 6, with 12 bases in between. CDR1 is SGHVS and CDR2 is FQNEAQ in the germline V gene. The CDR3 loop is CASSLRLAKDTQYF. The DNA of the CDR3 is TGTGCCAGCAGCTTAAGGCTAGCGAAGGATACGCAGTATTTT.

V usage is TRBV28 and J usage is TRBJ2-3, with D possibly matching TRBD1 (6 bases). Germline values: CDR1 MDHEN, CDR2 SYDVKM. CDR3 length: 14 residues. V was shortened by 6 bases and J by 7 bases, with 17 bases between the two germline ends. The CDR3 coding sequence is TGTGCCAGCAGCACATACAGGGCCCTAAATACGCAGTATTTT. This sequence encodes CASSTYRALNTQYF. The full variable domain, rest sourced from reference TRBV28 and TRBJ2-3, is DVKVTQSSRYLVKRTGEKVFLECVQDMDHENMFWYRQDPGLGLRLIYFSYDVKMKEKGDIPEGYSVSREKKERFSLILESASTNQTSMYLCASSTYRALNTQYFGPGTRLTVL.

This clonotype was counted many times. V usage is TRBV14 and J usage is TRBJ2-3; D uncertain. Germline V gene lookup returns CDR1 SGHDN and CDR2 FVKESK. This CDR3 comprises 12 residues. Trimming stripped 4 bases from V and 2 bases from J, with 4 bases between. The chain's CDR3 is CASSPYTDTQYF. CDR3 nucleotides: TGTGCCAGCAGCCCTTACACAGATACGCAGTATTTT. Complete variable domain (other parts from reference TRBV14 and TRBJ2-3): EAGVTQFPSHSVIEKGQTVTLRCDPISGHDNLYWYRRVMGKEIKFLLHFVKESKQDESGMPNNRFLAERTGGTYSTLKVQPAELEDSGVYFCASSPYTDTQYFGPGTRLTVL.

In its sample, this clonotype was seen many times. This rearrangement joins TRBV20-1 to TRBJ2-7; D unclear. This CDR3 region has 11 residues. V was cut by 7 bases and J by 3 bases, with 10 bases left in between. Germline loops: CDR1 DFQATT, CDR2 SNEGSKA (reference sequence). CDR3 in DNA: TGCAGTGTTCTGGGAATCTACGAGCAGTACTTC. This sequence encodes CSVLGIYEQYF.

This clonotype was seen at least ten times. The V and J genes are TRBV12-3 or TRBV12-4 and TRBJ2-3; D not certain. Deletions cut 4 bases from V and 11 bases from J, with 13 bases between. The CDR3 totals 12 residues. CDR3 loop: CASSSDPIGQYF. The CDR3 DNA reads TGTGCCAGCAGTTCAGACCCAATCGGGCAGTATTTT.

The gene calls are TRBV3-1 and TRBJ2-3; possibly TRBD2 for D (6 bases). Between the trimmed V and J ends, which lost 4 bases and 2 bases, there was a span of 16 bases. Germline CDR1 and CDR2: LGHDT and YNNKEL (reference sequence). The CDR3 is 16 amino acids. CDR3 nucleotides: TGTGCCAGCAGCCTGAGGACTACTGGGTTCACAGATACGCAGTATTTT. Residues: CASSLRTTGFTDTQYF.

The sample holds a few counts of this clonotype. This sequence joins TRBV7-9 and TRBJ1-2; 7 nucleotides align to TRBD1. Germline V gene sequence: CDR1 SEHNR, CDR2 FQNEAQ (reference sequence). V was clipped by 2 bases and J by 4 bases; unmatched bases: 10. The CDR3 is 16 amino acids. The CDR3 bases are TGTGCCAGCAGCTTACCCGGGACAGAGGGGCTCTATGGCTACACCTTC. Translation: CASSLPGTEGLYGYTF.

This clonotype came up many times. The V call is TRBV5-6, the J call TRBJ1-1, with D possibly TRBD1 on 6 matching bases. The CDR3 totals 14 residues. The germline V and J ends were trimmed by 0 bases and 4 bases, with 10 bases remaining between them. In germline, CDR1 is SGHDT, CDR2 YYEEEE. CDR3 amino acids: CASSLGGPPTEAFF. The CDR3, as DNA: TGTGCCAGCAGCTTGGGGGGGCCCCCCACTGAAGCTTTCTTT. Full variable domain (remainder filled in from reference TRBV5-6 and TRBJ1-1): DAGVTQSPTHLIKTRGQQVTLRCSPKSGHDTVSWYQQALGQGPQFIFQYYEEEERQRGNFPDRFSGHQFPNYSSELNVNALLLGDSALYLCASSLGGPPTEAFFGQGTRLTVV.

There are many counts of this clonotype. The chain joins TRBV4-2 to TRBJ2-7; TRBD1 is a possible D gene (5 bases). The V and J ends lost 0 bases and 3 bases respectively, with 24 bases between them. Germline assignment: CDR1 LGHNA and CDR2 YNFKEQ. CDR3 length: 19 residues. CDR3 amino acids: CASSQDAASVGANNYEQYF. The CDR3 nucleotides are TGTGCCAGCAGCCAAGATGCGGCTAGTGTAGGGGCTAATAACTACGAGCAGTACTTC.

This clonotype showed up many times. The rearrangement joins TRBV12-3 or TRBV12-4 to TRBJ2-1, with no clear D. CDR3 size: 11 residues. V was shortened by 5 bases and J by 9 bases, with 8 bases between the two germline ends. The CDR3 DNA follows: TGTGCCAGCAGTCTTCAGGTTGAGCAGTTCTTC. Amino acids: CASSLQVEQFF.

This clonotype was counted at least ten times. The chain joins TRBV5-6 to TRBJ2-2; weak D call: TRBD2 (5 bases). This CDR3 spans 16 amino acids. The germline V gene encodes CDR1 SGHDT and CDR2 YYEEEE. V lost 4 bases, J lost 4 bases, and 17 bases lay in between. The CDR3: CASSPNGIWGTGELFF. The CDR3, as DNA: TGTGCCAGCAGCCCAAACGGGATTTGGGGCACCGGGGAGCTGTTTTTT.

This clonotype was counted only a few times. The chain joins TRBV5-4 to TRBJ2-5; 9 bases match TRBD1. CDR3 size: 16 residues. Trimming at V came to 4 bases and at J to 4 bases, leaving 11 bases not matched to a gene. Germline CDR1 and CDR2: SGHNT and YYREEE (reference sequence). Here the CDR3 reads CASSRPGQGLRETQYF. The CDR3 DNA is TGTGCCAGCAGCCGGCCTGGACAGGGGTTACGAGAGACCCAGTACTTC.

With regard to this clonotype: One base away lies a much larger clone, so this may be a sequencing read error. The V and J genes are TRBV7-6 and TRBJ1-5; TRBD1 agrees at 7 bases. The CDR3 covers 13 residues. The V segment lost 1 base and the J segment 9 bases; nucleotides outside the gene matches: 3. From germline, CDR1 is SGHVS and CDR2 FNYEAQ. The CDR3 reads CASSLGQGRPQHF. CDR3 DNA: TGTGCCAGCAGCTTAGGACAGGGTCGGCCCCAGCATTTT. Looking up the rest from reference TRBV7-6 and TRBJ1-5 gives the full variable domain: GAGVSQSPRYKVTKRGQDVALRCDPISGHVSLYWYRQALGQGPEFLTYFNYEAQQDKSGLPNDRFSAERPEGSISTLTIQRTEQRDSAMYRCASSLGQGRPQHFGDGTRLSIL.

The table lists this clonotype with many counts. The chain uses TRBV3-1 and TRBJ1-4; no firm D call. The germline V gene has CDR1 LGHDT and CDR2 YNNKEL (reference sequence). The CDR3 contains 13 residues. V lost 4 bases to trimming and J lost 8 bases, with 11 bases between them. The CDR3 here is CASSPVPAEKLFF. DNA for the CDR3: TGTGCCAGCAGCCCGGTCCCCGCGGAAAAACTGTTTTTT.

This rearrangement joins TRBV18 to TRBJ1-1; 9 bases fit TRBD1. The CDR3 runs 15 residues. Germline V lookup: CDR1 KGHSH, CDR2 LQKENI. V was clipped by 3 bases and J by 4 bases; unmatched bases: 6. The CDR3 coding sequence is TGTGCCAGCTCACCGGGGACAGGGCTGAGCACTGAAGCTTTCTTT. Translating gives CASSPGTGLSTEAFF.

This clonotype appeared many times. This chain connects TRBV29-1 to TRBJ2-7, with a weak D call TRBD1 (6 bases). The CDR3 sequence is 14 residues long. Looked up from germline, CDR1 is SQVTM and CDR2 is ANQGSEA. The ends were cut back, 3 bases at V and 2 bases at J, with 14 bases in the middle. Here the CDR3 DNA reads TGCAGCGTTGAGAGTGGCAGGGGCACCTACGAGCAGTACTTC. Translation: CSVESGRGTYEQYF.

Here the CDR3 reads CAWSAELTGSKETQYF. CDR3 nucleotides: TGTGCCTGGAGTGCCGAATTGACAGGGTCGAAAGAGACCCAGTACTTC. V gene TRBV30 combines with J gene TRBJ2-5; 7 bases align to TRBD1. There are 16 residues in the CDR3. The V gene's germline CDR1 is GTSNPN and CDR2 SVGIG (reference sequence). V was pared by 1 base and J by 3 bases, with 11 bases of the junction left unmatched.

This clonotype occurred many times. The genes are TRBV7-2 and TRBJ2-7, with no clear D. The germline gives CDR1 SGHTA, CDR2 FQGNSA. This CDR3 spans 15 amino acids. Between the trimmed V and J ends, which lost 1 base and 4 bases, there was a span of 14 bases. The CDR3 reads CASSLGTHGIYEQYF. The CDR3 DNA is TGTGCCAGCAGCTTAGGAACACATGGAATTTACGAGCAGTACTTC.

This clonotype was seen many times. CDR3 DNA: TGTGCCAGCAGGCGCTTGGGGGTGAACACTGAAGCTTTCTTT. Translated: CASRRLGVNTEAFF. The rearrangement uses TRBV12-3 or TRBV12-4 and TRBJ1-1, with D possibly matching TRBD1 (5 bases). V was shortened by 6 bases and J by 0 bases, with 11 bases between the two germline ends. The CDR3 sequence is 14 residues long.

In its sample, this clonotype was seen a few times. The V and J genes are TRBV7-2 and TRBJ1-1; tentatively, D is TRBD1 (5 bases). V lost 5 bases and J lost 1, with 14 bases in between. CDR1 and CDR2 (germline): SGHTA, FQGNSA. CDR3 size: 15 residues. The CDR3 loop reads CASSRDRVWNTEAFF. For the CDR3, the DNA is TGTGCCAGCAGCCGGGACCGCGTGTGGAACACTGAAGCTTTCTTT.

This clonotype was detected ten times or more. The chain combines TRBV6-5 with TRBJ2-7, with 10 bases that match TRBD1. The V and J ends lost 4 bases and 4 bases, in that order; junction bases with no gene match: 7. Germline CDR1 is MNHEY and CDR2 is SVGAGI. The CDR3 is made up of 15 amino acids. The CDR3 sequence is CASSFRDRGSYEQYF. CDR3 in DNA: TGTGCCAGCAGTTTCCGGGACAGGGGTTCATACGAGCAGTACTTC.